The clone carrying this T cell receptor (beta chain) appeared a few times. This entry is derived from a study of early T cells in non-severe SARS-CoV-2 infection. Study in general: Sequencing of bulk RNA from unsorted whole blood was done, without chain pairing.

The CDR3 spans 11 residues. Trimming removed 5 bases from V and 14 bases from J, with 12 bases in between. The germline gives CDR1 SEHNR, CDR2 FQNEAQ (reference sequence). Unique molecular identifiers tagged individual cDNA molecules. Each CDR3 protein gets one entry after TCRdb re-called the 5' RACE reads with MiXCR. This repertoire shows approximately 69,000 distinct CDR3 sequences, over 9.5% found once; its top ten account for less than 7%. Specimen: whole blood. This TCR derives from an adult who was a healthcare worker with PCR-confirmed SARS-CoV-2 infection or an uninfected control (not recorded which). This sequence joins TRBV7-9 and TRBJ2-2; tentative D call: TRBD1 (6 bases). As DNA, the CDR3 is TGTGCCAGCAGCCCAGGGGCCGACCTGTTTTTT. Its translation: CASSPGADLFF.